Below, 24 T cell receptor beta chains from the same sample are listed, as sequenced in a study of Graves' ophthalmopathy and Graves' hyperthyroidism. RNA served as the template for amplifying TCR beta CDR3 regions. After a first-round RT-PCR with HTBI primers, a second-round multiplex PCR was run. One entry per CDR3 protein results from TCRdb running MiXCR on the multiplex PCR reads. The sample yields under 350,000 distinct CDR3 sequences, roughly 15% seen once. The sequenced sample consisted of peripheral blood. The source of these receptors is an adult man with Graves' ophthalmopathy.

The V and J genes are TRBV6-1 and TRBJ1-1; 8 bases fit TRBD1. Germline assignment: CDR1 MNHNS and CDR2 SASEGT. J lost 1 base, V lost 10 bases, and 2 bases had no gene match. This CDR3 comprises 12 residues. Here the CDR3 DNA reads TGTGCCATACAGGGGGAGAACACTGAAGCTTTCTTT. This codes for CAIQGENTEAFF.

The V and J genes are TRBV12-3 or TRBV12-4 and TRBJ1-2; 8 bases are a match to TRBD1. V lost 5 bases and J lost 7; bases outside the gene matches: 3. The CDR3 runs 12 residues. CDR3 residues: CASSPGTGGYTF. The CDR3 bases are TGTGCCAGCAGTCCAGGGACAGGTGGCTACACCTTC.

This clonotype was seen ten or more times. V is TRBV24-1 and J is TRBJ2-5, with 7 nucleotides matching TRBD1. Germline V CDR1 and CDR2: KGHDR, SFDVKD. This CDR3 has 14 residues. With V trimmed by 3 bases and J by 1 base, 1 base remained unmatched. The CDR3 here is CATSDGTVQETQYF. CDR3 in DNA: TGTGCCACCAGTGATGGGACAGTCCAAGAGACCCAGTACTTC.

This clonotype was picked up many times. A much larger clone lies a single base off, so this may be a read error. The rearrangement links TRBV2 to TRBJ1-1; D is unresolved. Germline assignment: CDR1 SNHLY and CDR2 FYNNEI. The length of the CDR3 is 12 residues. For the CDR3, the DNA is TGTGCCAGCATTGTAGAAAACACTGGAGCTTTCTTT. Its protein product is CASIVENTGAFF.

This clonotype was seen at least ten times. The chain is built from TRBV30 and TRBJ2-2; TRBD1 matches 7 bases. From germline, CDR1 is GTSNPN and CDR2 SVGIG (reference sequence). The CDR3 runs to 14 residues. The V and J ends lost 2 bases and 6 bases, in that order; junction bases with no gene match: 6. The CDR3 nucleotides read TGTGCCTGGAGTACAGGGGACGGGGCCGGGGAGCTGTTTTTT. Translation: CAWSTGDGAGELFF.

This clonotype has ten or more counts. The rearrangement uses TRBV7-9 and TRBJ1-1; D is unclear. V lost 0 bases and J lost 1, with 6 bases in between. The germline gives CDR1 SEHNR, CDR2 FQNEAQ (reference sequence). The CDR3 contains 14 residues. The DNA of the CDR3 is TGTGCCAGCAGCTTAGCTGGGGAGAACACTGAAGCTTTCTTT. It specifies CASSLAGENTEAFF.

The CDR3 sequence is CASKILAGQGYYGYTF. The CDR3, as DNA: TGTGCCAGCAAGATTTTGGCGGGACAGGGCTACTATGGCTACACCTTC. The rearrangement links TRBV27 to TRBJ1-2, with 9 positions matching TRBD1. The CDR3 has 16 amino acids. Trimming took 7 bases from V and 3 from J; bases not matched to a gene: 12. Germline CDR1 and CDR2: MNHEY and SMNVEV (reference sequence).

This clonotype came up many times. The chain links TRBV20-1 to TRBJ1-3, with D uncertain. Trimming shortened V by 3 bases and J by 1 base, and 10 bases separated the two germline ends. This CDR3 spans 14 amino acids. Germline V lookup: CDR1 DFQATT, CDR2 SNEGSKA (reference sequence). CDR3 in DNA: TGCAGTGCTAGCCGCGATTCATCTGGAAACACCATATATTTT. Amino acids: CSASRDSSGNTIYF.

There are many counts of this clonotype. CDR3 sequence (DNA): TGTGCCAGTAGCCGGACAGGAGTTATGACTTCACCCCTCCACTTT. It yields the protein CASSRTGVMTSPLHF. The V gene is TRBV19, the J gene TRBJ1-6, with TRBD1 matching over 7 bases. There are 15 residues in the CDR3. V gave up 6 bases and J gave up 9 bases; unmatched junction bases: 11. Germline CDR1 is LNHDA and CDR2 is SQIVND (reference sequence).

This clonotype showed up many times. The DNA of the CDR3 is TGTGCCTGGAGCAAATCCGGGACAGACACTGAAGCTTTCTTT. Amino acids: CAWSKSGTDTEAFF. The chain combines TRBV30 with TRBJ1-1; 7 nucleotides align to TRBD1. V was clipped by 3 bases and J by 3 bases; unmatched bases: 7. The length of the CDR3 is 14 residues. Germline V gene data show CDR1 as GTSNPN and CDR2 as SVGIG (reference sequence).

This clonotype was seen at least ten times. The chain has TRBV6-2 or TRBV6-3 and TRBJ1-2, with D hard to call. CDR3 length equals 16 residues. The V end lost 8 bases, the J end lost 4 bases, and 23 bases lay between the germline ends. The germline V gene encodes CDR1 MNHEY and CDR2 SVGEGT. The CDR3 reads CASSTEEGAGPYGYTF. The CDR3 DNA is TGTGCCAGCTCCACCGAAGAGGGTGCCGGGCCCTATGGCTACACCTTC.

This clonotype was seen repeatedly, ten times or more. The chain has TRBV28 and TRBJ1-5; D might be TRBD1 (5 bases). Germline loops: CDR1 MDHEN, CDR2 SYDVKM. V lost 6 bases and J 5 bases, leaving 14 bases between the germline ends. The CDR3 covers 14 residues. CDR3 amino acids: CASSDLDNYQPQHF. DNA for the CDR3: TGTGCCAGCAGCGACCTGGACAATTATCAGCCCCAGCATTTT. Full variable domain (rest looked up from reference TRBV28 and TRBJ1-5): DVKVTQSSRYLVKRTGEKVFLECVQDMDHENMFWYRQDPGLGLRLIYFSYDVKMKEKGDIPEGYSVSREKKERFSLILESASTNQTSMYLCASSDLDNYQPQHFGDGTRLSIL.

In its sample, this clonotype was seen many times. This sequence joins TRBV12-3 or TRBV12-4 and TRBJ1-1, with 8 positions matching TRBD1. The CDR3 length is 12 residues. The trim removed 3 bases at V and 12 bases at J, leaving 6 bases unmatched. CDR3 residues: CASSFDRGTTFF. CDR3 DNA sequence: TGTGCCAGCAGTTTTGACAGGGGTACAACTTTCTTT.

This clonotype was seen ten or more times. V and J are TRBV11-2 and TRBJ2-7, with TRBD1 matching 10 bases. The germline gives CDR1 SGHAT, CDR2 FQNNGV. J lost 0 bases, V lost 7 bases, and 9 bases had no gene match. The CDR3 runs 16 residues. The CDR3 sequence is CASTRQGALLSYEQYF. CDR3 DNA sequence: TGTGCCAGCACAAGACAGGGGGCCCTCCTCTCCTACGAGCAGTACTTC.

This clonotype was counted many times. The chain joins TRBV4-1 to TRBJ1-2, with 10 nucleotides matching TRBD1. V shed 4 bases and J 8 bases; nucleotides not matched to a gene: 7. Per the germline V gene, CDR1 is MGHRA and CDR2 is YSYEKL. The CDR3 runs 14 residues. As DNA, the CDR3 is TGCGCCAGCAGCCCCCGGGACAGGGGAAGGGGCTACACCTTC. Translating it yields CASSPRDRGRGYTF.

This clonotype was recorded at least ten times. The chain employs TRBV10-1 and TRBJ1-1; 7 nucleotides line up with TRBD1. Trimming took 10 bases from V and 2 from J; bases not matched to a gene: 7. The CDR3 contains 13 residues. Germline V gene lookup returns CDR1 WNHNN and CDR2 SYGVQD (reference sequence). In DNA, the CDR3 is TGCGCCACCCGACAGGGCGGAAACACTGAAGCTTTCTTT. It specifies CATRQGGNTEAFF.

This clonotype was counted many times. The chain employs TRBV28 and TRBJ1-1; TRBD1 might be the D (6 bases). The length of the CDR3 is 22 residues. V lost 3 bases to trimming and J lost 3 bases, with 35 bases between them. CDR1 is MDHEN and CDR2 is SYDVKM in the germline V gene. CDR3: CASSLIFRYVGQRIPRDTEAFF. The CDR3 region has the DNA TGTGCCAGCAGTTTGATATTCCGGTATGTTGGACAGCGAATTCCCCGGGACACTGAAGCTTTCTTT. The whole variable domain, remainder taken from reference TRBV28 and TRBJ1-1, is DVKVTQSSRYLVKRTGEKVFLECVQDMDHENMFWYRQDPGLGLRLIYFSYDVKMKEKGDIPEGYSVSREKKERFSLILESASTNQTSMYLCASSLIFRYVGQRIPRDTEAFFGQGTRLTVV.

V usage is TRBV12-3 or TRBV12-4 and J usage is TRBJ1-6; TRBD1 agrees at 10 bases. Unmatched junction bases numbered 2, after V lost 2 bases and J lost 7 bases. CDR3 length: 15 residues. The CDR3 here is CASSLLGQGNSPLHF. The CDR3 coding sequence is TGTGCCAGCAGTTTATTGGGACAGGGGAATTCACCCCTCCACTTT.

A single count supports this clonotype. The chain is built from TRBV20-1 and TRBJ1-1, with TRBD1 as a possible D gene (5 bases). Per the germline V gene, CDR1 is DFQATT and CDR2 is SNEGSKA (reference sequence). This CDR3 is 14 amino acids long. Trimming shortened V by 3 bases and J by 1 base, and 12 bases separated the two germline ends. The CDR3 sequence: CSASLGPRNTEAFF. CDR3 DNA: TGCAGTGCTAGCTTGGGACCAAGGAACACTGAAGCTTTCTTT.

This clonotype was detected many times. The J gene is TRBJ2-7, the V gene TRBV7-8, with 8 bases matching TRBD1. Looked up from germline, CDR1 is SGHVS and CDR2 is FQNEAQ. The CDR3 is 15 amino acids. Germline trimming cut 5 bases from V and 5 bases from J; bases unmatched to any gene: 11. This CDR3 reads CASSDLTGASDEQYF. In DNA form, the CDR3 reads TGTGCCAGCAGCGATCTGACAGGGGCATCTGACGAGCAGTACTTC.

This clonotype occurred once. The CDR3 is CASSYFGDREQYF. Written as DNA, the CDR3 is TGTGCCAGCAGTTACTTTGGGGATCGCGAGCAGTACTTC. The V and J genes are TRBV6-2 or TRBV6-3 and TRBJ2-7; the D is unclear. The CDR3 extends over 13 amino acids. V was cut by 1 base and J by 6 bases, with 10 bases left in between. Germline V gene lookup returns CDR1 MNHEY and CDR2 SVGEGT.

Here the CDR3 DNA reads TGTGCCAGCAGGCCACCGGGACGACTCAATCAGCCCCAGCATTTT. Protein sequence: CASRPPGRLNQPQHF. The V call is TRBV6-1, the J call TRBJ1-5, with TRBD1 as a possible D gene (5 bases). Germline assignment: CDR1 MNHNS and CDR2 SASEGT. Deletions cut 6 bases from V and 3 bases from J, with 15 bases between. This CDR3 has 15 residues.

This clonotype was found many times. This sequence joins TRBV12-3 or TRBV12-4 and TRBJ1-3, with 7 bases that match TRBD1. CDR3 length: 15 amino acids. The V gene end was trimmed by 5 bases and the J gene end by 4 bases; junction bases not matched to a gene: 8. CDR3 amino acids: CASSRQGGLGNTIYF. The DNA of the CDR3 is TGTGCCAGCAGTCGACAGGGAGGCCTCGGAAACACCATATATTTT.

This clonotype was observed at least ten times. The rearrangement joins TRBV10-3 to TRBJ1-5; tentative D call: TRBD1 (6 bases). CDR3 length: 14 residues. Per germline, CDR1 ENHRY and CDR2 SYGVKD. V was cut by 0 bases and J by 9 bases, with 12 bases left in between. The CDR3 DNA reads TGTGCCATCAGTGAGTCGACAGGCCTCGGGCCCCAGCATTTT. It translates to CAISESTGLGPQHF.